This passage covers 32 T cell receptor beta chains from one sample sequenced in a study of shared clonotypes between healthy human individuals. Sequenced by immunoSEQ multiplex PCR; TCRdb stores in-frame clones only, minus some. The data hold around 1,900,000 clones, with roughly 95% observed a single time. Positively selected for CCR7, the CD45RO-negative cells used as naive CD8 cells excluded terminally differentiated effector memory CD45RA+ cells. Sequencing was performed on naive CD8+ T cells from PBMCs. These receptors came from a man younger than 35 in good health. Some clones in this sample may be carry-over from other donors' samples.

This chain joins TRBV13 and TRBJ2-2; 8 bases are shared with TRBD1. In germline, CDR1 is PRHDT, CDR2 FYEKMQ (reference sequence). The CDR3 contains 18 residues. The ends lost 5 bases at V and 0 bases at J; junction bases unmatched: 11. The CDR3 is CASSPPKGQASNTGELFF. CDR3 DNA sequence: TGTGCCAGCAGCCCCCCAAAGGGACAGGCGTCGAACACCGGGGAGCTGTTTTTT.

This chain uses TRBV5-8 with TRBJ1-1; 8 positions agree with TRBD1. The ends lost 0 bases at V and 4 bases at J; junction bases unmatched: 2. The germline V gene encodes CDR1 SGHTS and CDR2 YDEGEE. The CDR3 is made up of 14 amino acids. CDR3 coding DNA: TGTGCCAGCAGCTTGGACAGGGGGAGCACTGAAGCTTTCTTT. Encoded protein: CASSLDRGSTEAFF.

The V call is TRBV14, the J call TRBJ2-3, with D possibly TRBD1 on 7 matching bases. CDR1 and CDR2 (germline): SGHDN, FVKESK. Trimming left V 4 bases short and J 6 bases short, with 11 bases between. The CDR3 sequence is 13 residues long. CDR3 DNA: TGTGCCAGCAGCCGCAGGGGGGCGGATACGCAGTATTTT. Protein product: CASSRRGADTQYF. Full variable domain (rest looked up from reference TRBV14 and TRBJ2-3): EAGVTQFPSHSVIEKGQTVTLRCDPISGHDNLYWYRRVMGKEIKFLLHFVKESKQDESGMPNNRFLAERTGGTYSTLKVQPAELEDSGVYFCASSRRGADTQYFGPGTRLTVL.

V usage is TRBV5-1 and J usage is TRBJ2-1; TRBD2 agrees at 10 bases. The length of the CDR3 is 14 residues. The junction had 2 bases not matched to a gene; V was cut back by 0 bases and J by 8 bases. The germline CDR1 and CDR2 sequences are SGHRS and YFSETQ. This CDR3 is CASSLGTSGHEQFF. CDR3 in DNA: TGCGCCAGCAGCTTGGGGACTAGCGGCCATGAGCAGTTCTTC.

The chain employs TRBV28 and TRBJ1-2; D is undetermined. Germline V CDR1 and CDR2: MDHEN, SYDVKM. Trimming left V 3 bases short and J 2 bases short, with 7 bases between. CDR3 length: 13 residues. CDR3: CASSLTPNYGYTF. CDR3 sequence (DNA): TGTGCCAGCAGTTTGACACCGAACTATGGCTACACCTTC.

The V and J genes are TRBV5-1 and TRBJ2-4, with 9 bases identical to TRBD1. Germline V CDR1 and CDR2: SGHRS, YFSETQ. The V and J ends lost 4 bases and 1 base, in that order; junction bases with no gene match: 9. The CDR3 has 17 amino acids. DNA for the CDR3: TGCGCCAGCAGCGCCGGACAGGGGTCGACCGCCAAAAACATTCAGTACTTC. Protein: CASSAGQGSTAKNIQYF.

This sequence joins TRBV13 and TRBJ2-1; D unclear. CDR3 size: 16 residues. The germline V gene encodes CDR1 PRHDT and CDR2 FYEKMQ (reference sequence). V lost 0 bases to trimming and J lost 1 base, with 10 bases between them. CDR3 residues: CASSLGQNPSYNEQFF. In DNA form, the CDR3 reads TGTGCCAGCAGCTTAGGACAAAACCCTTCCTACAATGAGCAGTTCTTC.

The chain carries TRBV7-2 and TRBJ2-2; possibly TRBD1 for D (5 bases). Looked up from germline, CDR1 is SGHTA and CDR2 is FQGNSA. The CDR3 sequence is 17 residues long. V shed 2 bases and J shed 1 base, with 14 bases lying between them. The CDR3: CASSLLLGHQNTGELFF. The CDR3 region has the DNA TGTGCCAGCAGCTTACTCTTAGGACACCAGAACACCGGGGAGCTGTTTTTT.

The gene calls are TRBV4-1 and TRBJ2-7, with TRBD1 identical over 12 bases. V trimming: 5 bases; J trimming: 7 bases; junction bases outside the gene matches: 9. The germline V gene encodes CDR1 MGHRA and CDR2 YSYEKL. CDR3 length: 15 residues. As DNA, the CDR3 is TGCGCCAGCAGCAGCAGGGACAGGGGGCGGGAAGAGCAGTACTTC. Protein: CASSSRDRGREEQYF.

The chain is built from TRBV27 and TRBJ2-7, with D perhaps given as TRBD1 or TRBD2 (5 bases each). The CDR3 totals 14 residues. V was shortened by 5 bases and J by 6 bases, with 17 bases between the two germline ends. In germline, CDR1 is MNHEY, CDR2 SMNVEV (reference sequence). Here the CDR3 DNA reads TGTGCCAGCAGTCCAGGGAGCCCCACGGCCGAGCAGTACTTC. Translation: CASSPGSPTAEQYF.

The chain links TRBV5-1 to TRBJ2-1, with 9 nucleotides matching TRBD1. CDR1 and CDR2 from the germline V gene are SGHRS and YFSETQ. The CDR3 covers 16 residues. With V trimmed by 1 base and J by 1 base, 3 bases remained unmatched. The CDR3 here is CASSLLGTGSYNEQFF. Written as DNA, the CDR3 is TGCGCCAGCAGCTTGTTAGGGACAGGGTCCTACAATGAGCAGTTCTTC.

This sequence joins TRBV11-2 and TRBJ2-1, with no clear D. Germline values: CDR1 SGHAT, CDR2 FQNNGV. The CDR3 runs 14 residues. The V and J ends lost 5 bases and 6 bases respectively, with 14 bases between them. CDR3 nucleotides: TGTGCCAGCAGCCCCCCATCTGTTGGCAATGAGCAGTTCTTC. It is translated as CASSPPSVGNEQFF.

CDR3 sequence reads: CASSESTLRGYKNIQYF. Here the CDR3 DNA reads TGCGCCAGCAGTGAGTCGACTTTGCGCGGATACAAAAACATTCAGTACTTC. This chain connects TRBV10-1 to TRBJ2-4, with no clear D. CDR1 is WNHNN, CDR2 SYGVQD, per germline (reference sequence). The CDR3 is 17 residues long. V shed 0 bases and J shed 3 bases, with 15 bases lying between them.

The chain combines TRBV10-3 with TRBJ2-1; 10 positions agree with TRBD2. The V gene's germline CDR1 is ENHRY and CDR2 SYGVKD. CDR3 length: 15 amino acids. The ends lost 6 bases at V and 5 bases at J; junction bases unmatched: 7. This CDR3 is CAIRSAGGGNNEQFF. CDR3 bases: TGTGCCATCAGGTCAGCGGGAGGGGGAAACAATGAGCAGTTCTTC.

The chain links TRBV9 to TRBJ2-7; TRBD2 is a possible D gene (6 bases). Germline values: CDR1 SGDLS, CDR2 YYNGEE. V dropped 3 bases and J dropped 3 bases, with 16 bases sitting between them. CDR3 length: 15 residues. The CDR3 DNA is TGTGCCAGCAGCGGCGGACCTTTGGGAGGCTACGAGCAGTACTTC. Amino acids: CASSGGPLGGYEQYF.

The chain couples TRBV28 to TRBJ2-4; a possible D gene is TRBD2 (7 bases). CDR1 MDHEN and CDR2 SYDVKM come from the germline V gene. This CDR3 region has 13 residues. Trimming pared 4 bases from V and 16 bases from J, leaving 20 bases between. The CDR3 here is CASSSGVGGTPYF. The CDR3 DNA reads as TGTGCCAGCAGTTCGGGGGTGGGAGGGACACCATACTTC. Full variable domain (missing parts from reference TRBV28 and TRBJ2-4): DVKVTQSSRYLVKRTGEKVFLECVQDMDHENMFWYRQDPGLGLRLIYFSYDVKMKEKGDIPEGYSVSREKKERFSLILESASTNQTSMYLCASSSGVGGTPYFGAGTRLSVL.

The sample holds one count of this clone. This specimen includes other DNA sequences encoding the same CDR3. The chain is built from TRBV5-1 and TRBJ2-2, with 9 bases identical to TRBD1. CDR3 size: 15 residues. Germline lookup yields CDR1 SGHRS and CDR2 YFSETQ. Germline trimming cut 4 bases from V and 4 bases from J; bases unmatched to any gene: 5. CDR3 region: CASSPGTGLTGELFF. DNA of the CDR3: TGCGCCAGCAGCCCGGGGACAGGGCTCACCGGGGAGCTGTTTTTT. The full variable domain, in which reference TRBV5-1 and TRBJ2-2 provide the parts outside the CDR3, is KAGVTQTPRYLIKTRGQQVTLSCSPISGHRSVSWYQQTPGQGLQFLFEYFSETQRNKGNFPGRFSGRQFSNSRSEMNVSTLELGDSALYLCASSPGTGLTGELFFGEGSRLTVL.

The chain joins TRBV4-1 to TRBJ2-5, with 8 bases lining up with TRBD2. The length of the CDR3 is 16 residues. The V gene's germline CDR1 is MGHRA and CDR2 YSYEKL. J was trimmed by 1 base and V by 0 bases; bases with no gene match: 4. The CDR3 spells CASSQERLAGQETQYF. The CDR3 nucleotides read TGCGCCAGCAGCCAAGAAAGGCTAGCGGGCCAAGAGACCCAGTACTTC.

The CDR3 region is CASSLEDRIPYEQYF. The CDR3, as DNA: TGTGCCAGCAGCTTAGAGGATCGGATTCCCTACGAGCAGTACTTC. This chain links TRBV13 with TRBJ2-7; D remains unclear. The CDR3 has 15 amino acids. In germline, CDR1 is PRHDT, CDR2 FYEKMQ (reference sequence). V was pared by 1 base and J by 2 bases, with 12 bases between. Using reference TRBV13 and TRBJ2-7 for the parts outside the CDR3, the full variable domain is AAGVIQSPRHLIKEKRETATLKCYPIPRHDTVYWYQQGPGQDPQFLISFYEKMQSDKGSIPDRFSAQQFSDYHSELNMSSLELGDSALYFCASSLEDRIPYEQYFGPGTRLTVT.

This clone occurred once. The chain joins TRBV6-5 to TRBJ2-5; D is unclear. The last part of the DNA fits TRBJ2-7 better; the J call may be wrong. The CDR3 sequence is 15 residues long. Germline assignment: CDR1 MNHEY and CDR2 SVGAGI. The CDR3 DNA follows: TGTGCCAGCAGTTATGGTAGAGCGTCCTCCTACGAGCAGTACTTC. Translation gives CASSYGRASSYEQYF.

This clone was seen only once. This chain uses TRBV6-1 with TRBJ2-2; 7 positions match TRBD2. Losses at the gene ends were 3 bases for V and 3 bases for J; bases not matched to a gene: 13. The CDR3 covers 18 residues. The germline CDR1 and CDR2 sequences are MNHNS and SASEGT. The CDR3, as DNA: TGTGCCAGCAGTGACCCAAGGACCGAAGCGGGATACACCGGGGAGCTGTTTTTT. Amino acid sequence: CASSDPRTEAGYTGELFF.

The chain combines TRBV29-1 with TRBJ2-1; 11 nucleotides align to TRBD2. Losses at the gene ends were 8 bases for V and 2 bases for J; bases not matched to a gene: 17. Germline V CDR1 and CDR2: SQVTM, ANQGSEA. The CDR3 runs 18 residues. CDR3 loop: CSTVRTSGRTSAYNEQFF. CDR3 DNA sequence: TGCAGCACTGTCCGGACTAGCGGGCGTACCTCGGCCTACAATGAGCAGTTCTTC.

The chain has TRBV27 and TRBJ1-2; 8 nucleotides match TRBD1. CDR3 length: 17 amino acids. The V gene's germline CDR1 is MNHEY and CDR2 SMNVEV (reference sequence). V lost 6 bases, J lost 4 bases, and 16 bases stayed unmatched. CDR3 coding DNA: TGTGCCAGCAGGCCCTTTGAGGCAGGGGGCACCTTCTATGGCTACACCTTC. This translates into CASRPFEAGGTFYGYTF.

V gene TRBV5-6 combines with J gene TRBJ2-7, with no clear D. The CDR3 has 12 residues. Per germline, CDR1 SGHDT and CDR2 YYEEEE. V was cut by 0 bases and J by 5 bases, with 6 bases left in between. The CDR3 is CASSLVSNEQYF. In nucleotides, the CDR3 is TGTGCCAGCAGCTTGGTGAGTAACGAGCAGTACTTC.

The chain recombines TRBV11-2 with TRBJ2-1; 8 nucleotides match TRBD2. The CDR3 loop spans 15 amino acids. The germline CDR1 and CDR2 sequences are SGHAT and FQNNGV. The V segment lost 0 bases and the J segment 11 bases; nucleotides outside the gene matches: 9. CDR3 residues: CASSLDLGSGNQQFF. Here the CDR3 DNA reads TGTGCCAGCAGCTTAGATCTAGGTAGCGGGAACCAGCAGTTCTTC.

The chain joins TRBV21-1 to TRBJ2-7. TRBV21-1 is a known pseudogene. The CDR3 consists of 14 residues. The CDR3 loop is CASSNVRTPYEQYF. CDR3 nucleotides: TGTGCCAGCAGCAATGTTCGGACGCCCTACGAGCAGTACTTC.

The J gene is TRBJ2-3, the V gene TRBV5-1, with D perhaps assigned TRBD1 or TRBD2 (5 bases each). The CDR3 extends over 18 amino acids. With 5 bases removed from V and 0 bases from J, the gap between germline ends came to 22 bases. Germline-derived CDR1 and CDR2 are SGHRS and YFSETQ. The CDR3 DNA is TGCGCCAGCAGAAAGGGACGGCCTCTTCCCCCTAGCACAGATACGCAGTATTTT. Its translation is CASRKGRPLPPSTDTQYF. Full variable domain (remainder filled in from reference TRBV5-1 and TRBJ2-3): KAGVTQTPRYLIKTRGQQVTLSCSPISGHRSVSWYQQTPGQGLQFLFEYFSETQRNKGNFPGRFSGRQFSNSRSEMNVSTLELGDSALYLCASRKGRPLPPSTDTQYFGPGTRLTVL.

The rearrangement uses TRBV28 and TRBJ2-1, with 10 bases lining up with TRBD2. Unmatched junction bases numbered 14, after V lost 3 bases and J lost 12 bases. This CDR3 has 16 amino acids. The germline gives CDR1 MDHEN, CDR2 SYDVKM. The CDR3 loop is CASSLRASGSGGGQFF. The CDR3 bases are TGTGCCAGCAGTTTGAGGGCTAGCGGGAGTGGGGGAGGGCAGTTCTTC.

Points on this clone: Within the sample, other DNA sequences also encode this same CDR3. This sequence joins TRBV5-4 and TRBJ2-7, with no clear D. CDR1 SGHNT and CDR2 YYREEE come from the germline V gene (reference sequence). This CDR3 comprises 13 residues. V was shortened by 0 bases and J by 4 bases, with 8 bases between the two germline ends. CDR3 loop: CASSLGSGYEQYF. CDR3 DNA: TGTGCCAGCAGCTTGGGCTCGGGTTACGAGCAGTACTTC.

The gene calls are TRBV2 and TRBJ2-7; 7 positions match TRBD2. This CDR3 comprises 17 residues. Germline values: CDR1 SNHLY, CDR2 FYNNEI. The V gene end was trimmed by 4 bases and the J gene end by 0 bases; junction bases not matched to a gene: 12. Here the CDR3 DNA reads TGTGCCAGCAGTGTCGCCCAGTGGGGGGGTTCCTCCTACGAGCAGTACTTC. Protein sequence: CASSVAQWGGSSYEQYF.

This clone appeared a few times. The V and J genes are TRBV5-1 and TRBJ1-5, with no clear D. The CDR3 sequence is 14 residues long. Trimming stripped 4 bases from V and 2 bases from J, with 10 bases between. Germline V gene sequence: CDR1 SGHRS, CDR2 YFSETQ. CDR3 in amino acids: CASSLDPGNQPQHF. The CDR3 DNA sequence: TGCGCCAGCAGCCTGGACCCGGGCAATCAGCCCCAGCATTTT. The complete variable domain, with remaining parts taken from reference TRBV5-1 and TRBJ1-5, reads KAGVTQTPRYLIKTRGQQVTLSCSPISGHRSVSWYQQTPGQGLQFLFEYFSETQRNKGNFPGRFSGRQFSNSRSEMNVSTLELGDSALYLCASSLDPGNQPQHFGDGTRLSIL.

The chain is built from TRBV27 and TRBJ2-2, with D possibly TRBD2 on 7 matching bases. The germline V gene encodes CDR1 MNHEY and CDR2 SMNVEV (reference sequence). Between the trimmed V and J ends, which lost 2 bases and 4 bases, there was a span of 11 bases. The CDR3 runs to 15 residues. The CDR3 bases are TGTGCCAGCAGTTTAGGGGGGGCGCGCACCGGGGAGCTGTTTTTT. Protein sequence: CASSLGGARTGELFF.